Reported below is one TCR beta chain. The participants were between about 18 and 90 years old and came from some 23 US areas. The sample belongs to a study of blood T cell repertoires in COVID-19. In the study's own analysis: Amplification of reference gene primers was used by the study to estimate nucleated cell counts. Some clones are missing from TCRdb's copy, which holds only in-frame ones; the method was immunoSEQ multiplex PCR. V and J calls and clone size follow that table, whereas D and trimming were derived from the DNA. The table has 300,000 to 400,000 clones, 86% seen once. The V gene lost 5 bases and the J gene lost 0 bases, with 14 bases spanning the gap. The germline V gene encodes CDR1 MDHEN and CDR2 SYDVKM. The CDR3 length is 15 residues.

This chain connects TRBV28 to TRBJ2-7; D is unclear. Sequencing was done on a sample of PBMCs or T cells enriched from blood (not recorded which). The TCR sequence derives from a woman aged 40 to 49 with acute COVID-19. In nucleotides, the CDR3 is TGTGCCAGCAGTCGTGACACCCCGAGCTCCTACGAGCAGTACTTC. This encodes CASSRDTPSSYEQYF.